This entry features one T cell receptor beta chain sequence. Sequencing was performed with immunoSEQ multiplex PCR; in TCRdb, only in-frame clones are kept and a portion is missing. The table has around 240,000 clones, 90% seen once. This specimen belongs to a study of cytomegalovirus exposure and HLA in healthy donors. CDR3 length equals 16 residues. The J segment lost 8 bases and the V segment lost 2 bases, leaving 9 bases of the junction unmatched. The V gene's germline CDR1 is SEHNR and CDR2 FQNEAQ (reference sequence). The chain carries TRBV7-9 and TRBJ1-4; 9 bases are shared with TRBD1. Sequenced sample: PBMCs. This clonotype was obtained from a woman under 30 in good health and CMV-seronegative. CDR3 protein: CASSLWPGQGAEKLFF. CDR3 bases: TGTGCCAGCAGCTTATGGCCGGGACAGGGAGCCGAAAAACTGTTTTTT. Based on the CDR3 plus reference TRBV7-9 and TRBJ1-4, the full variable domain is DTGVSQNPRHKITKRGQNVTFRCDPISEHNRLYWYRQTLGQGPEFLTYFQNEAQLEKSRLLSDRFSAERPKGSFSTLEIQRTEQGDSAMYLCASSLWPGQGAEKLFFGSGTQLSVL.